A selection of T cell receptor beta chains follows, all from one sample in a study of T-cell memory formation after mild COVID-19. TCRdb processed the 5' RACE reads anew with MiXCR; each CDR3 protein has one entry. The data hold fewer than 700,000 distinct CDR3 sequences, with approximately 19% observed a single time. Sequenced sample: PBMCs or a T cell subset sorted from them (not recorded which). These receptors came from an adult woman who had mild COVID-19 (a few samples of this study predate the infection). Cell type and time point are not known. CDR3s include the opening cysteine and the closing phenylalanine or tryptophan. D genes are given only for firm matches. A row's size may be missing; if present it is once, few, many or a size class.

NA,TRBV4-3,TRBJ2-1,many,TGCGCCAGCAGCCAAGACTTGGCTAGCGATTGGAGAGATGAGCAGTTCTTC,CASSQDLASDWRDEQFF
NA,TRBV7-2,TRBJ2-1,NA,TGTGCCAGCAGCTTTTCCTGGCGGCTATACAATGAGCAGTTCTTC,CASSFSWRLYNEQFF
NA,TRBV5-4,TRBJ2-5,NA,TGTGCCAGCAGCTTGTCGGCAGAAAGGGAAGAGACCCAGTACTTC,CASSLSAEREETQYF
TRBD2,TRBV12-3/TRBV12-4,TRBJ2-1,NA,TGTGCCAGCAGCTCCGAGCGCGGGAGGGGGGACAATGAGCAGTTCTTC,CASSSERGRGDNEQFF
TRBD2,TRBV9,TRBJ2-1,NA,TGTGCCAGCGCTAGCGGGAGCTCCTACAATGAGCAGTTCTTC,CASASGSSYNEQFF
NA,TRBV7-7,TRBJ2-5,NA,TGTGCCAGCAGTAAAGAGCCCAAGGGGGGGCCGGGAGAGACCCAGTACTTC,CASSKEPKGGPGETQYF
TRBD1,TRBV12-3/TRBV12-4,TRBJ2-3,NA,TGTGCCAGCAGTGGCCCGGGACAGGGTCCTCGAACAGATACGCAGTATTTT,CASSGPGQGPRTDTQYF
TRBD1,TRBV5-1,TRBJ2-1,many,TGCGCCAGCAGTCCGGACAGGGACAATGAGCAGTTCTTC,CASSPDRDNEQFF
NA,TRBV7-2,TRBJ2-3,NA,TGTGCCAGCAGCTTAGGTTCCCCCACAGATACGCAGTATTTT,CASSLGSPTDTQYF
TRBD1,TRBV7-9,TRBJ1-2,NA,TGTGCCAGCAGCGTACAGGGGGCGGGGGTGCATGGCTACACCTTC,CASSVQGAGVHGYTF
NA,TRBV27,TRBJ2-4,NA,TGTGCCAGCAGATCAAACTACCAACAGGGTCCTAAAAACATTCAGTACTTC,CASRSNYQQGPKNIQYF
TRBD1,TRBV12-3/TRBV12-4,TRBJ1-5,few,TGTGCCAGCAGTCTGCAGGGGGCGGGCGGTCAGCCCCAGCATTTT,CASSLQGAGGQPQHF
NA,TRBV20-1,TRBJ2-3,NA,TGCAGTACATCTAGGGGGACAGATACGCAGTATTTT,CSTSRGTDTQYF
NA,TRBV11-2,TRBJ1-1,NA,TGTGCCAGCAGCCCTGGATGGACTGAAGCTTTCTTT,CASSPGWTEAFF
NA,TRBV5-1,TRBJ2-3,few,TGCGCCAGCAGTTACGGGACTGGGAGCACAGATACGCAGTATTTT,CASSYGTGSTDTQYF
NA,TRBV6-1,TRBJ1-5,NA,TGTGCCAGCAGTGACAGCTGGGTTAGCAATCAGCCCCAGCATTTT,CASSDSWVSNQPQHF
TRBD2,TRBV7-3,TRBJ2-1,few,TGTGCCAGCAGCCCCTCTAGCGGGGACTACAATGAGCAGTTCTTC,CASSPSSGDYNEQFF
NA,TRBV14,TRBJ2-7,few,TGTGCCAGCAGCCAATCTGTAACCTTGGGGCAGTACTTC,CASSQSVTLGQYF
NA,TRBV12-3/TRBV12-4,TRBJ1-3,NA,TGTGCCAGCAGTTTGTCGACAGCCCGCTCTGGAAACACCATATATTTT,CASSLSTARSGNTIYF
NA,TRBV5-1,TRBJ1-5,NA,TGCGCCAGCACTGGGCGGAGGCAAAATCAGCCCCAGCATTTT,CASTGRRQNQPQHF
TRBD2,TRBV6-1,TRBJ2-7,NA,TGTGCCAGCAGAGGACTAGCGGGAGGTTTAAGCTCCTACGAGCAGTACTTC,CASRGLAGGLSSYEQYF
NA,TRBV7-2,TRBJ2-7,few,TGTGCCAGCAGGGGGCCGGGGGGCCCCACCTACGAGCAGTACTTC,CASRGPGGPTYEQYF